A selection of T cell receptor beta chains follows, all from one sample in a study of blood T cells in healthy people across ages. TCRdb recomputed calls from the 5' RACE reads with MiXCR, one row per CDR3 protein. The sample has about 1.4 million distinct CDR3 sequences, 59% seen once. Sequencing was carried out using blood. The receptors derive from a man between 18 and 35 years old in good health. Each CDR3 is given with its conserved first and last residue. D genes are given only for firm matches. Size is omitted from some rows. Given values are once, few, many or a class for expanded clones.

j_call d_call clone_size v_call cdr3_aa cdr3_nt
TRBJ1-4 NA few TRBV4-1 CASSQDLVTTNEKLFF TGCGCCAGCAGCCAAGATCTAGTGACAACTAATGAAAAACTGTTTTTT
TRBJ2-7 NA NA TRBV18 CASSPPTGLSVYEQYF TGTGCCAGCTCACCACCAACAGGCTTATCCGTCTACGAGCAGTACTTC
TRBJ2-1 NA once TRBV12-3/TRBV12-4 CASRSRLGDEQFF TGTGCCAGCCGTTCCCGGTTAGGGGATGAGCAGTTCTTC
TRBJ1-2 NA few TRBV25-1 CASSEYQALGGKSYGYTF TGTGCCAGCAGTGAATATCAGGCTCTCGGGGGAAAAAGCTATGGCTACACCTTC
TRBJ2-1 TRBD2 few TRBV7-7 CASSLLSGGGMNEQFF TGTGCTAGCAGCTTATTGTCCGGGGGGGGCATGAATGAGCAGTTCTTC
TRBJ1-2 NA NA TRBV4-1 CASSQDLVAFYGYTF TGCGCCAGCAGCCAAGATCTAGTGGCCTTCTATGGCTACACCTTC
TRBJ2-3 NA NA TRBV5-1 CASSHPLEAYTQYF TGCGCCAGCAGCCACCCCTTGGAGGCCTATACGCAGTATTTT
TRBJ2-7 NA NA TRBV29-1 CSVEMEGGAYEQYF TGCAGCGTTGAAATGGAAGGGGGAGCCTACGAGCAGTACTTC
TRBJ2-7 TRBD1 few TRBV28 CASRGQGANEQYF TGTGCCAGCAGGGGACAGGGGGCAAACGAGCAGTACTTC
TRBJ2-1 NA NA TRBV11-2 CASSPRQYLNEQFF TGTGCCAGCAGCCCCCGTCAGTATTTAAATGAGCAGTTCTTC
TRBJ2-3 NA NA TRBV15 CATSRDDGFFTDTQYF TGTGCCACCAGCAGAGATGACGGGTTTTTCACAGATACGCAGTATTTT
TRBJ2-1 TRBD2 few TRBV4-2 CASSPGLAYNEQFF TGTGCCAGCAGCCCGGGACTAGCCTACAATGAGCAGTTCTTC
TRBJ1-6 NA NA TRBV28 CASSFGLADSPPHF TGTGCCAGCAGTTTTGGGCTAGCCGATTCACCCCCCCACTTT
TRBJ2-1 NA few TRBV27 CASSLRPKGEQFF TGTGCCAGCAGTTTAAGGCCCAAGGGTGAGCAGTTCTTC
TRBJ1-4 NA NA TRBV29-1 CSVESRGEKLFF TGCAGCGTTGAAAGCCGAGGTGAAAAACTGTTTTTT
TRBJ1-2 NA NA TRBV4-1 CASSRGAGNYGYTF TGCGCCAGCAGCCGAGGGGCAGGGAACTATGGCTACACCTTC
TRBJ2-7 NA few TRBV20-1 CSASLRYYEQYF TGCAGTGCTAGCTTACGTTATTACGAGCAGTACTTC